This entry features one T cell receptor beta chain sequence. The antigen remains unidentified. This CDR3 spans 18 amino acids. Germline values: CDR1 SGHAT, CDR2 FQNNGV. The data stem from a study of T cells expressing NK-cell markers. Study background: The TCR beta repertoires were obtained from sorted CD3+CD56+NKG2C+, CD3+CD56+NKG2C- and CD3+CD56-NKG2C+ T cells. One of the eight sequenced donors was seronegative, whereas the other seven were HCMV-seropositive. Study-wide findings and caveats: Top CD8+ clonotypes included the dominant CD3+CD56+NKG2C+ clonotypes in a handful of donors.

TCR beta libraries carry UMIs added by 5'RACE template switching. TCRdb reanalyzed the 5' RACE reads, giving one entry per CDR3 protein sequence and no DNA. This table lists roughly 380,000 distinct CDR3 sequences. This clonotype was sampled from a man between 18 and 69 years old in good health. Sequencing was done on a sample of blood T cells: a sorted CD56 or NKG2C T cell subset, CD4+ or CD8+ T cells, or bulk PBMC T cells (not recorded which). The genes are TRBV11-2 and TRBJ2-7. The CDR3 reads CASSLDRILRAEAYEQYF. The full variable domain, in which reference TRBV11-2 and TRBJ2-7 provide the parts outside the CDR3, is EAGVAQSPRYKIIEKRQSVAFWCNPISGHATLYWYQQILGQGPKLLIQFQNNGVVDDSQLPKDRFSAERLKGVDSTLKIQPAKLEDSAVYLCASSLDRILRAEAYEQYFGPGTRLTVT.